This TCR beta chain was sequenced during a study of CD8 T cells in Susac syndrome. As for the study in general: Treatment status at blood draw for the Susac syndrome patients was therapy-naive, corticosteroids, or intravenous immunoglobulin alone.

CDR1 and CDR2 (germline): DFQATT, SNEGSKA (reference sequence). The CDR3 consists of 16 residues. J lost 0 bases, V lost 6 bases, and 10 bases had no gene match. Reverse transcription of roughly 0.45 to 1 ug RNA used random hexamers. Amplification of TCR beta CDR3 by immunoSEQ multiplex PCR spanned 54 Vbeta and 13 Jbeta. MiXCR was run by TCRdb on the immunoSEQ multiplex PCR reads, yielding one entry per CDR3 protein. The repertoire consists of about 180,000 distinct CDR3 sequences, with approximately 94% occurring once and the leading ten covering 0.12%. Material for sequencing was CD4+ T cells from PBMCs. The receptor comes from a human donor with Susac syndrome. The gene calls are TRBV20-1 and TRBJ1-3; 8 nucleotides agree with TRBD1. The CDR3 spells CSAAGTGASSGNTIYF. The CDR3 DNA sequence: TGCAGTGCGGCCGGGACAGGAGCATCCTCTGGAAACACCATATATTTT.